Listed below are T cell receptor beta chains from one sample, sequenced in a study of CD8 T cells in Susac syndrome. TCRdb itself ran the immunoSEQ multiplex PCR reads through MiXCR, one entry per CDR3 protein. There are roughly 110,000 distinct CDR3 sequences in the sample; around 93% occur only once, and roughly 0.12% lies in the top ten. Specimen: CD8+ T cells from PBMCs. These receptors were obtained from a human donor in good health. Both conserved end residues are trimmed from each CDR3. Part of the rows lack a size; the others show once, few, many or a class for expanded clones.

len: 11
j_gene: TRBJ2-7
v_gene: TRBV27
abundance: .
CDR3aa: ASSPAVDYEQY

len: 8
j_gene: TRBJ1-1
v_gene: TRBV29-1
abundance: .
CDR3aa: SVTGPTAF

len: 12
j_gene: TRBJ2-1
v_gene: TRBV7-2
abundance: .
CDR3aa: ASKPDRLNNEQF

len: 12
j_gene: TRBJ1-2
v_gene: TRBV25-1
abundance: .
CDR3aa: ASRDLEENYGYT

len: 13
j_gene: TRBJ1-2
v_gene: TRBV7-8
abundance: once
CDR3aa: ASSSGKTGLGGYT

len: 15
j_gene: TRBJ1-2
v_gene: TRBV5-6
abundance: once
CDR3aa: ASSSPPGPSLLYGYT

len: 13
j_gene: TRBJ1-3
v_gene: TRBV2
abundance: .
CDR3aa: ASSERVFSGNTIY

len: 12
j_gene: TRBJ2-7
v_gene: TRBV6-5
abundance: .
CDR3aa: ASGGTGNLYEQY

len: 13
j_gene: TRBJ2-7
v_gene: TRBV6-2/TRBV6-3
abundance: .
CDR3aa: ASRDGTSGHYEQY

len: 13
j_gene: TRBJ2-3
v_gene: TRBV5-4
abundance: .
CDR3aa: ASSPAGRERNTQY

len: 14
j_gene: TRBJ2-2
v_gene: TRBV27
abundance: .
CDR3aa: ASTSGAVLGTGELF

len: 11
j_gene: TRBJ1-2
v_gene: TRBV20-1
abundance: once
CDR3aa: SASFEGGYGYT

len: 10
j_gene: TRBJ2-3
v_gene: TRBV25-1
abundance: few
CDR3aa: ASSASTDTQY

len: 12
j_gene: TRBJ2-1
v_gene: TRBV19
abundance: .
CDR3aa: ASGTSGILNEQF

len: 13
j_gene: TRBJ1-4
v_gene: TRBV20-1
abundance: .
CDR3aa: SARDPGDLREKLF

len: 14
j_gene: TRBJ2-4
v_gene: TRBV7-9
abundance: .
CDR3aa: ASSLEASGSLSIQY

len: 11
j_gene: TRBJ2-1
v_gene: TRBV7-9
abundance: .
CDR3aa: ASSLDSFPLGF

len: 13
j_gene: TRBJ2-3
v_gene: TRBV6-1
abundance: .
CDR3aa: ASTSNRVIADTQY

len: 12
j_gene: TRBJ1-1
v_gene: TRBV5-6
abundance: .
CDR3aa: ASSFPGGGTEAF

len: 16
j_gene: TRBJ1-2
v_gene: TRBV29-1
abundance: once
CDR3aa: SVFVGDGQSEGSYGYT

len: 14
j_gene: TRBJ2-6
v_gene: TRBV9
abundance: .
CDR3aa: ASSVGRSSGANVLT

len: 15
j_gene: TRBJ1-5
v_gene: TRBV7-8
abundance: .
CDR3aa: ASSLGTGGFSNQPQH

len: 13
j_gene: TRBJ2-5
v_gene: TRBV23-1
abundance: once
CDR3aa: ASSQSIDRVETQY

len: 8
j_gene: TRBJ1-2
v_gene: TRBV29-1
abundance: .
CDR3aa: SVGTDGYT

len: 11
j_gene: TRBJ1-1
v_gene: TRBV28
abundance: .
CDR3aa: ASRETGSAEAF

len: 14
j_gene: TRBJ1-1
v_gene: TRBV4-3
abundance: .
CDR3aa: ASSQERWGLNTEAF

len: 16
j_gene: TRBJ2-5
v_gene: TRBV14
abundance: .
CDR3aa: ASSQKTGTGGLQETQY

len: 13
j_gene: TRBJ2-1
v_gene: TRBV19
abundance: .
CDR3aa: ASSIRKDSFNEQF

len: 13
j_gene: TRBJ2-1
v_gene: TRBV7-3
abundance: .
CDR3aa: ASSWDGNLNGEQF

len: 11
j_gene: TRBJ1-3
v_gene: TRBV7-3
abundance: .
CDR3aa: ASSLFSGNTIY

len: 11
j_gene: TRBJ1-1
v_gene: TRBV10-3
abundance: .
CDR3aa: AIMPDWDTEAF

len: 11
j_gene: TRBJ1-1
v_gene: TRBV6-1
abundance: few
CDR3aa: ASSPTGTTEAF

len: 16
j_gene: TRBJ1-1
v_gene: TRBV5-1
abundance: .
CDR3aa: ASSLVAVHEGTNTEAF

len: 11
j_gene: TRBJ1-1
v_gene: TRBV2
abundance: .
CDR3aa: ASKRDPNTEAF

len: 13
j_gene: TRBJ1-5
v_gene: TRBV7-2
abundance: .
CDR3aa: ASSLASASNQPQH

len: 12
j_gene: TRBJ2-7
v_gene: TRBV10-3
abundance: .
CDR3aa: AISESGQIHEQY

len: 12
j_gene: TRBJ2-7
v_gene: TRBV6-2/TRBV6-3
abundance: .
CDR3aa: ASSKSGGHYEQY

len: 14
j_gene: TRBJ1-1
v_gene: TRBV6-2/TRBV6-3
abundance: .
CDR3aa: ASSSRDRGAATEAF

len: 14
j_gene: TRBJ1-2
v_gene: TRBV6-6
abundance: .
CDR3aa: ASSPDPGRFNYGYT

len: 14
j_gene: TRBJ2-7
v_gene: TRBV6-1
abundance: .
CDR3aa: ASSEGAAQGMYEQY

len: 10
j_gene: TRBJ2-5
v_gene: TRBV29-1
abundance: .
CDR3aa: SVSDRGETQY

len: 16
j_gene: TRBJ2-7
v_gene: TRBV20-1
abundance: .
CDR3aa: SARTKGLAGGRIPEQY

len: 13
j_gene: TRBJ2-5
v_gene: TRBV7-2
abundance: .
CDR3aa: ASSLTAAPGETQY

len: 11
j_gene: TRBJ1-1
v_gene: TRBV4-1
abundance: .
CDR3aa: ASSSDNMIEAF

len: 11
j_gene: TRBJ2-2
v_gene: TRBV25-1
abundance: .
CDR3aa: ASSEPGSGELF

len: 13
j_gene: TRBJ2-7
v_gene: TRBV2
abundance: .
CDR3aa: ASGRLAGEPFEQY

len: 14
j_gene: TRBJ2-6
v_gene: TRBV7-9
abundance: .
CDR3aa: ASRDWGGSGANVLT

len: 13
j_gene: TRBJ2-7
v_gene: TRBV9
abundance: few
CDR3aa: ASSVEGWGTYEQY

len: 12
j_gene: TRBJ1-4
v_gene: TRBV14
abundance: .
CDR3aa: ASSQGGRGEKLF

len: 12
j_gene: TRBJ2-7
v_gene: TRBV6-6
abundance: .
CDR3aa: ASRDGTVGYEQY

len: 13
j_gene: TRBJ2-7
v_gene: TRBV27
abundance: .
CDR3aa: ASRLAPGQVFEQY

len: 10
j_gene: TRBJ1-2
v_gene: TRBV19
abundance: .
CDR3aa: ASKTGDYGYT

len: 16
j_gene: TRBJ2-1
v_gene: TRBV12-3/TRBV12-4
abundance: .
CDR3aa: ASSLGTLAARGYNEQF

len: 12
j_gene: TRBJ2-1
v_gene: TRBV6-2/TRBV6-3
abundance: .
CDR3aa: ASSYQGGRDEQF

len: 13
j_gene: TRBJ1-5
v_gene: TRBV19
abundance: .
CDR3aa: ASSIIKQVLRPQH

len: 14
j_gene: TRBJ1-1
v_gene: TRBV19
abundance: .
CDR3aa: ASSMPGHRGNTEAF

len: 13
j_gene: TRBJ2-1
v_gene: TRBV10-3
abundance: .
CDR3aa: AISRLAGVENEQF

len: 14
j_gene: TRBJ2-7
v_gene: TRBV4-1
abundance: .
CDR3aa: ASSYRDRGPSYEQY

len: 13
j_gene: TRBJ2-1
v_gene: TRBV19
abundance: .
CDR3aa: ASTSGTPGGNEQF